This T cell receptor (beta chain) was profiled in a study of blood T cell repertoires in COVID-19. Study background: Researchers got acute and convalescent COVID-19 samples from the United States, Italy and Spain.

Only in-frame clones appear in the TCRdb table, and some are missing; sequencing was by immunoSEQ multiplex PCR. The sample has about 60,000 clones; roughly 82% are singletons. This CDR3 has 13 residues. The V and J ends lost 6 bases and 4 bases, in that order; junction bases with no gene match: 3. The rearrangement joins TRBV12-3 or TRBV12-4 to TRBJ1-1; 9 bases match TRBD1. Material: peripheral blood. The TCR was taken from a man between 60 and 75 years old with acute or convalescent COVID-19. The CDR3 coding sequence is TGTGCCAGCAGCACGACAGGGGGCACTGAAGCTTTCTTT. It encodes CASSTTGGTEAFF.